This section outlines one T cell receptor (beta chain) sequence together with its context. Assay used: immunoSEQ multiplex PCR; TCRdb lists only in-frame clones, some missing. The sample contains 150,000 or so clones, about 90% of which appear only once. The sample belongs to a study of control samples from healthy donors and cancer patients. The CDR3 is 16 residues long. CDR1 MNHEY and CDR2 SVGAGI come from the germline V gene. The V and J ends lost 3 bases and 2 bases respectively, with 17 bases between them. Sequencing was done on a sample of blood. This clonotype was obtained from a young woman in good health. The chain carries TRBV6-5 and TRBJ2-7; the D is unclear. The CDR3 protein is CASSYVSGAAAYEQYF. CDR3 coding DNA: TGTGCCAGCAGTTATGTTTCCGGTGCGGCGGCCTACGAGCAGTACTTC.